This TCR beta chain originates from a study of blood T cells in healthy people across ages. This CDR3 is built from 15 residues. Trimming removed 2 bases from V and 0 bases from J; junction bases left unmatched: 2. The second PCR ran about 6 to 11 cycles with a sample-barcoded 5' primer and J-beta primers. TCRdb itself ran the 5' RACE reads through MiXCR, one entry per CDR3 protein. The data hold 750,000 or so distinct CDR3 sequences, with approximately 25% observed a single time. There were at least 6 micrograms of total RNA extracted from every sample. This same sample was also taken into another study, of T cells of mothers and their children.

The TCR was taken from a boy aged 5-17 years in good health. Sequencing was done on a sample of blood. The gene calls are TRBV12-3 or TRBV12-4 and TRBJ1-2; 8 bases match TRBD1. The CDR3, as DNA: TGTGCCAGCAGTTTACAGGGGGCAACTAACTATGGCTACACCTTC. Its protein is CASSLQGATNYGYTF.